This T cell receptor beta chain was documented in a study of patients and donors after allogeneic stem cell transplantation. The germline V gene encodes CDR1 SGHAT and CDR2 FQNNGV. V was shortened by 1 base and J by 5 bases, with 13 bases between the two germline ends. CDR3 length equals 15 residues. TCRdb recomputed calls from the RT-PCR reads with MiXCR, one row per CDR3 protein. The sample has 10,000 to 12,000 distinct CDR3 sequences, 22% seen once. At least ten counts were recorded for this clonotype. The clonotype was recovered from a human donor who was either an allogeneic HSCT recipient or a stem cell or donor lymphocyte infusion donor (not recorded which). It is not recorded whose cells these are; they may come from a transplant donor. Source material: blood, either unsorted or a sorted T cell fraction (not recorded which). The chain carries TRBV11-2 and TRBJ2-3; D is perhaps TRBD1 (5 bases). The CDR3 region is CASSLVIVRGDTQYF. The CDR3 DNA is TGTGCCAGCAGCTTAGTTATCGTTAGGGGAGATACGCAGTATTTT.